This TCR beta chain originates from a study of shared clonotypes between healthy human individuals. Study-wide context: There were three CD4 naive, three CD4 memory, two CD8 naive and one CD8 memory plates per donor. Study results and limitations: When naive CD4 clonotypes were compared across a handful of donors, around 4.6% were shared.

In replicate PCRs of sorted subsets, 150 to 200 ng DNA, tens of thousands of T cell genomes, was used. The repertoire was sequenced with immunoSEQ multiplex PCR; TCRdb's copy has only in-frame clones and lacks some. Among roughly 2,000,000 clones listed, about 94% were seen once. This clone was seen only once. No antigen is known for it. Positive CCR7 selection of CD45RO-negative cells yielded the naive CD8 cells, and terminally differentiated effector memory CD45RA+ cells were excluded. Donors were Caucasian adults residing in Nashville, Tennessee, USA. CDR1 and CDR2 (germline): LGHNA, YSLEER. The CDR3 length is 15 residues. Germline trimming cut 4 bases from V and 7 bases from J; bases unmatched to any gene: 6.

The clonotype was recovered from a man aged 18 to 35 in good health. Some clones in this sample may be carry-over from other donors' samples. The chain joins TRBV4-3 to TRBJ2-1; 11 nucleotides match TRBD2. Sample: naive CD8+ T cells from PBMCs. The CDR3 spells CASSRNRLAGNEQFF. The CDR3 nucleotides are TGCGCCAGCAGCCGAAACCGACTAGCGGGGAATGAGCAGTTCTTC.